This entry is about one TCR beta chain. Sequenced by immunoSEQ multiplex PCR; TCRdb stores in-frame clones only, minus some. This sample carries about 130,000 clones, roughly 94% of them seen once, and the ten largest clones take 14%. The entry originates in a study of control samples from healthy donors and cancer patients. The CDR3 totals 14 residues. Unmatched junction bases numbered 4, after V lost 6 bases and J lost 1 base. Germline values: CDR1 MDHEN, CDR2 SYDVKM. Sequencing input: PBMCs. The chain employs TRBV28 and TRBJ1-1; the match to TRBD1 covers 8 bases. This clonotype originated in a man aged 55 to 69 with colorectal cancer. The CDR3 DNA reads TGTGCCAGCAGGACCGGGACAGGGAACACTGAAGCTTTCTTT. Translated, it gives CASRTGTGNTEAFF.